One and the same sample provided the 26 T cell receptor beta chains below, sequenced in a study of shared clonotypes between healthy human individuals. Assay used: immunoSEQ multiplex PCR; TCRdb lists only in-frame clones, some missing. The data contain about 1.1 million clones, around three quarters of them singletons. The sample was memory CD4+ T cells from PBMCs. Subset defined: CD45RA-negative fraction. The receptors shown here come from a man aged 18 to 29 in good health. Some clones in this sample may be carry-over from other donors' samples.

This clone showed up just once. The chain combines TRBV11-2 with TRBJ1-1; unclear D gene. Trimming took 5 bases from V and 3 from J, leaving 10 bases between them. The germline CDR1 and CDR2 sequences are SGHAT and FQNNGV. The CDR3 sequence is 13 residues long. For the CDR3, the DNA is TGTGCCAGCAGCCCCCGACGGTACACTGAAGCTTTCTTT. It codes for CASSPRRYTEAFF.

The chain couples TRBV19 to TRBJ2-2; D may be TRBD1 (6 bases). The CDR3 sequence is 13 residues long. V was pared by 6 bases and J by 6 bases, with 11 bases between. Germline-derived CDR1 and CDR2 are LNHDA and SQIVND (reference sequence). The CDR3 region is CASRTGSPGELFF. CDR3 bases: TGTGCCAGTAGAACAGGGTCCCCCGGGGAGCTGTTTTTT.

This chain uses TRBV6-1 with TRBJ1-5; D is uncertain. This CDR3 has 15 amino acids. With 2 bases removed from V and 3 bases from J, the gap between germline ends came to 11 bases. Germline CDR1 is MNHNS and CDR2 is SASEGT. CDR3 loop: CASSEMGIPNQPQHF. The CDR3 region has the DNA TGTGCCAGCAGTGAAATGGGGATACCCAATCAGCCCCAGCATTTT.

On this clone: The same CDR3 is also encoded by other DNA sequences in this sample. The chain employs TRBV7-9 and TRBJ1-5; TRBD1 aligns across 10 bases. Germline CDR1 and CDR2: SEHNR and FQNEAQ (reference sequence). V was pared by 1 base and J by 0 bases, with 0 bases of the junction left unmatched. This CDR3 comprises 16 residues. This CDR3 is CASSLGDRGSNQPQHF. The DNA of the CDR3 is TGTGCCAGCAGCTTAGGGGACAGGGGTAGCAATCAGCCCCAGCATTTT.

This clone was seen only a few times. The chain carries TRBV28 and TRBJ2-7; 8 bases are a match to TRBD2. Germline trimming cut 7 bases from V and 4 bases from J; bases unmatched to any gene: 12. The germline V gene encodes CDR1 MDHEN and CDR2 SYDVKM. This CDR3 is 15 amino acids long. CDR3 residues: CASTQRGPGGYEQYF. DNA for the CDR3: TGTGCCAGCACCCAAAGGGGACCGGGGGGGTACGAGCAGTACTTC.

Ten or more counts support this clone. J is TRBJ2-5 and V is TRBV4-1; no clear D gene. Germline V gene lookup returns CDR1 MGHRA and CDR2 YSYEKL. The CDR3 length is 15 residues. Trimming removed 3 bases at V and 2 bases at J, with 13 bases between. The CDR3 protein is CASSQLGGQQETQYF. CDR3 nucleotide sequence: TGCGCCAGCAGCCAGCTGGGTGGGCAGCAAGAGACCCAGTACTTC.

Concerning this clone itself: Other DNA sequences in this sample translate to the same CDR3. The J gene is TRBJ1-2, the V gene TRBV19; D is undetermined. Trimming shortened V by 2 bases and J by 6 bases, and 7 bases separated the two germline ends. CDR3 length: 12 amino acids. Germline CDR1 LNHDA, CDR2 SQIVND (reference sequence). CDR3 protein: CASSIRGDGYTF. In nucleotides, the CDR3 is TGTGCCAGTAGTATACGGGGAGATGGCTACACCTTC.

This clone was seen a handful of times. V is TRBV18 and J is TRBJ1-2, with D perhaps TRBD1 (6 bases). Trimming shortened V by 3 bases and J by 6 bases, and 11 bases separated the two germline ends. The CDR3 consists of 13 residues. From germline, CDR1 is KGHSH and CDR2 LQKENI. The CDR3 sequence: CASSPYRVDGYTF. The CDR3 nucleotides are TGTGCCAGCTCACCTTACAGGGTGGATGGCTACACCTTC. The full variable domain, in which reference TRBV18 and TRBJ1-2 provide the parts outside the CDR3, is NAGVMQNPRHLVRRRGQEARLRCSPMKGHSHVYWYRQLPEEGLKFMVYLQKENIIDESGMPKERFSAEFPKEGPSILRIQQVVRGDSAAYFCASSPYRVDGYTFGSGTRLTVV.

The V call is TRBV7-9, the J call TRBJ2-3, with 10 nucleotides matching TRBD1. The J segment lost 2 bases and the V segment lost 4 bases, leaving 6 bases of the junction unmatched. CDR3 size: 16 residues. CDR1 and CDR2 from the germline V gene are SEHNR and FQNEAQ (reference sequence). The CDR3, as DNA: TGTGCCAGCAGCTCGGGGGACAGGGGATTCACAGATACGCAGTATTTT. Translation: CASSSGDRGFTDTQYF.

The genes are TRBV15 and TRBJ2-2; D not resolved. The CDR3 totals 14 residues. V gave up 4 bases and J gave up 5 bases, with 11 bases separating them. The germline gives CDR1 LNHNV, CDR2 YYDKDF (reference sequence). CDR3 sequence reads: CATSTSVETGELFF. The DNA of the CDR3 is TGTGCCACCAGCACCTCGGTAGAGACCGGGGAGCTGTTTTTT.

V usage is TRBV29-1 and J usage is TRBJ2-2, with D possibly being TRBD1 (6 bases). The CDR3 is made up of 13 amino acids. Germline V gene data show CDR1 as SQVTM and CDR2 as ANQGSEA. Trimming pared 4 bases from V and 6 bases from J, leaving 12 bases between. The CDR3 region is CSVAGGDPGELFF. CDR3 in DNA: TGCAGCGTTGCTGGGGGCGATCCCGGGGAGCTGTTTTTT.

The chain combines TRBV6-1 with TRBJ2-4, with D maybe TRBD1 (6 bases). There are 13 residues in the CDR3. The V end lost 7 bases, the J end lost 6 bases, and 13 bases lay between the germline ends. Germline lookup yields CDR1 MNHNS and CDR2 SASEGT. DNA for the CDR3: TGTGCCAGCACAGGGGCGGCAGGAAACATTCAGTACTTC. Translated, it gives CASTGAAGNIQYF.

J is TRBJ2-3 and V is TRBV19; D uncertain. CDR3 length: 14 amino acids. From germline, CDR1 is LNHDA and CDR2 SQIVND (reference sequence). With 4 bases removed from V and 8 bases from J, the gap between germline ends came to 16 bases. The CDR3 coding sequence is TGTGCCAGTAGTACTCCGCTCAGTTCGGGTACGCAGTATTTT. It encodes CASSTPLSSGTQYF.

A remark on this clone: A far bigger clonotype differs at one base, so this is likely a read error. The chain uses TRBV30 and TRBJ2-1, with D possibly being TRBD1 or TRBD2 (5 bases each). The germline CDR1 and CDR2 sequences are GTSNPN and SVGIG (reference sequence). Trimming shortened V by 8 bases and J by 7 bases, and 12 bases separated the two germline ends. CDR3 length equals 11 residues. CDR3 protein: CAGTLRNEQFF. In DNA, the CDR3 is TGTGCCGGGACCCTTCGGAATGAGCAGTTCTTC.

This clone appeared many times. V usage is TRBV18 and J usage is TRBJ1-1, with D possibly matching TRBD1 (5 bases). Trimming removed 3 bases at V and 6 bases at J, with 11 bases between. The CDR3 is 13 amino acids. Germline assignment: CDR1 KGHSH and CDR2 LQKENI. Here the CDR3 DNA reads TGTGCCAGCTCACCCCCGGGGCAGGCTGAAGCTTTCTTT. Translation: CASSPPGQAEAFF. The full variable domain, completed using reference TRBV18 and TRBJ1-1, is NAGVMQNPRHLVRRRGQEARLRCSPMKGHSHVYWYRQLPEEGLKFMVYLQKENIIDESGMPKERFSAEFPKEGPSILRIQQVVRGDSAAYFCASSPPGQAEAFFGQGTRLTVV.

The V and J genes are TRBV9 and TRBJ1-1, with TRBD1 matching over 7 bases. CDR3 length equals 15 residues. Germline V gene data show CDR1 as SGDLS and CDR2 as YYNGEE. V lost 0 bases to trimming and J lost 5 bases; unmatched junction nucleotides: 7. Written as DNA, the CDR3 is TGTGCCAGCAGCGTAGGAGGGGGCGCGTTGACTGAAGCTTTCTTT. Translated: CASSVGGGALTEAFF.

The chain carries TRBV5-4 and TRBJ1-5; D gene ambiguous. V shed 7 bases and J shed 11 bases, with 13 bases lying between them. Germline-derived CDR1 and CDR2 are SGHNT and YYREEE (reference sequence). This CDR3 comprises 11 residues. The CDR3 reads CASPLVGSQHF. CDR3 nucleotides: TGTGCCAGCCCCCTTGTCGGGTCCCAGCATTTT.

This clone showed up just once. The J gene is TRBJ1-4, the V gene TRBV4-2; TRBD1 matches 7 bases. CDR1 LGHNA and CDR2 YNFKEQ come from the germline V gene. Trimming took 1 base from V and 4 from J; bases not matched to a gene: 3. The CDR3 has 15 residues. CDR3 loop: CASSQGAGGNEKLFF. CDR3 coding DNA: TGTGCCAGCAGCCAAGGGGCAGGGGGTAATGAAAAACTGTTTTTT.

V usage is TRBV7-6 and J usage is TRBJ2-7, with TRBD2 matching 10 bases. This CDR3 is 16 amino acids long. Looked up from germline, CDR1 is SGHVS and CDR2 is FNYEAQ. With V trimmed by 5 bases and J by 0 bases, 7 bases remained unmatched. CDR3 nucleotides: TGTGCCAGCAGCCCTGGGGCTAGCGGGAGCTCCTACGAGCAGTACTTC. Its translation: CASSPGASGSSYEQYF.

This sequence joins TRBV6-6 and TRBJ2-1; D is perhaps TRBD1 (6 bases). The CDR3 contains 14 residues. V was clipped by 7 bases and J by 0 bases, with 10 bases between them. Per the germline V gene, CDR1 is MNHNY and CDR2 is SVGAGI (reference sequence). CDR3 sequence reads: CASTAGASYNEQFF. In nucleotides, the CDR3 is TGTGCCAGCACAGCAGGGGCCTCCTACAATGAGCAGTTCTTC.

The J gene is TRBJ1-1, the V gene TRBV7-9; no reliable D call. The CDR3 has 15 residues. The germline V gene has CDR1 SEHNR and CDR2 FQNEAQ (reference sequence). V dropped 6 bases and J dropped 1 base, with 15 bases sitting between them. For the CDR3, the DNA is TGTGCCAGCAGGCCTAATATAGGCTCGAACACTGAAGCTTTCTTT. This codes for CASRPNIGSNTEAFF.

V is TRBV25-1 and J is TRBJ2-5; D might be TRBD1 or TRBD2, each matching 6 bases. This CDR3 has 13 residues. Per the germline V gene, CDR1 is MGHDK and CDR2 is SYGVNS. Trimming took 6 bases from V and 5 from J, leaving 13 bases between them. CDR3 nucleotides: TGTGCCAGCAGGTGGGGGGCCGGGGAGACCCAGTACTTC. Its translation is CASRWGAGETQYF.

CDR3 sequence reads: CAWTGTGVVLGYTF. CDR3 nucleotide sequence: TGTGCCTGGACGGGGACAGGGGTGGTTTTAGGCTACACCTTC. The J gene is TRBJ1-2, the V gene TRBV30, with TRBD1 identical over 10 bases. CDR1 and CDR2 from the germline V gene are GTSNPN and SVGIG (reference sequence). The CDR3 is 14 amino acids. V lost 4 bases and J lost 8; bases outside the gene matches: 10.

V is TRBV29-1 and J is TRBJ2-3, with D uncertain. CDR3 length: 12 amino acids. V was cut by 3 bases and J by 2 bases, with 6 bases left in between. Germline V gene sequence: CDR1 SQVTM, CDR2 ANQGSEA. The CDR3 is CSVDYNTDTQYF. The CDR3 bases are TGCAGCGTTGATTACAACACAGATACGCAGTATTTT.

The chain joins TRBV11-2 to TRBJ2-7; D is possibly TRBD2 (5 bases). Trimming stripped 4 bases from V and 2 bases from J, with 12 bases between. This CDR3 is built from 14 residues. Germline V CDR1 and CDR2: SGHAT, FQNNGV. The CDR3 DNA reads as TGTGCCAGCAGCTCCGGGCGGGTACCCTACGAGCAGTACTTC. Residues: CASSSGRVPYEQYF.

J is TRBJ2-5 and V is TRBV10-3; tentative D call: TRBD1 (6 bases). V was clipped by 4 bases and J by 2 bases, with 17 bases between them. Per germline, CDR1 ENHRY and CDR2 SYGVKD. The CDR3 contains 16 residues. This chain's CDR3 is CAISGRSGTRQETQYF. The CDR3 nucleotides are TGTGCCATCAGTGGACGTTCCGGGACACGGCAAGAGACCCAGTACTTC.